This T cell receptor (beta chain) was retrieved from a study of beta chain features in type 1 diabetes. Study as a whole: Across all samples, approximately 110,000,000 sorted cells were examined.

Germline loops: CDR1 SGHTA, CDR2 FQGNSA. This CDR3 region has 17 residues. The ends lost 7 bases at V and 5 bases at J; junction bases unmatched: 15. This clone was found once. Sort purity for all populations was recorded as exceeding 98%. Expressed TCRB transcripts got sequenced, as all isolated RNA was reverse transcribed. Using immunoSEQ multiplex PCR, the repertoire was profiled, and TCRdb retains in-frame clones only, with some absent. The data contain some 140,000 clones, about a tenth of them seen just once; the ten biggest clones take up around 0.63%. The V and J genes are TRBV7-2 and TRBJ2-2; TRBD1 agrees at 8 bases. The sequenced sample was central memory CD4+ T cells from blood. This TCR came from a man between 18 and 29 years old in good health. CDR3 DNA: TGTGCCAGCAAACTTAGCGCAGGGGGCGGTATTACCGGGGAGCTGTTTTTT. Its translation is CASKLSAGGGITGELFF.